This entry lists 20 T cell receptor beta chains sequenced from one sample in a study of control samples from healthy donors and cancer patients. Libraries were prepared by immunoSEQ multiplex PCR; TCRdb keeps only in-frame clonotypes and omits some of them. The sample gives around 100,000 clones, around nine tenths of which show up once; 13% to 15% is in the top ten. The material sequenced was blood. These receptors originate from a man aged 30 to 39 in good health.

V and J are TRBV7-2 and TRBJ1-1; maybe TRBD1 (6 bases). Per germline, CDR1 SGHTA and CDR2 FQGNSA. V shed 5 bases and J shed 7 bases, with 20 bases lying between them. The CDR3 totals 15 residues. CDR3 nucleotides: TGTGCCAGCAGCGTAGAATTGACCGGGACACTTGAAGCTTTCTTT. Translation: CASSVELTGTLEAFF.

The chain joins TRBV5-8 to TRBJ2-1; 7 nucleotides agree with TRBD2. The CDR3 is 14 residues long. Per the germline V gene, CDR1 is SGHTS and CDR2 is YDEGEE. The V segment lost 9 bases and the J segment 10 bases; nucleotides outside the gene matches: 16. Written as DNA, the CDR3 is TGTGCCACCGGACGCCGAAGCGGGGCTCTCGAGCAGTTCTTC. This sequence encodes CATGRRSGALEQFF.

The chain recombines TRBV27 with TRBJ2-3; TRBD2 agrees at 10 bases. The trim removed 3 bases at V and 0 bases at J, leaving 9 bases unmatched. The V gene's germline CDR1 is MNHEY and CDR2 SMNVEV (reference sequence). CDR3 size: 18 residues. CDR3 in amino acids: CASSFRISGRPSTDTQYF. The CDR3, as DNA: TGTGCCAGCAGTTTCCGCATTAGCGGGAGGCCAAGCACAGATACGCAGTATTTT.

This rearrangement joins TRBV9 to TRBJ2-3; D may match TRBD1 or TRBD2 (5 bases each). Looked up from germline, CDR1 is SGDLS and CDR2 is YYNGEE. This CDR3 spans 17 amino acids. Trimming took off 3 bases at V and 3 bases at J, with 20 bases between the two ends. The CDR3 spells CASSAGLGRVRTDTQYF. DNA of the CDR3: TGTGCCAGCAGCGCTGGGTTGGGGCGGGTACGGACAGATACGCAGTATTTT.

The chain carries TRBV7-7 and TRBJ2-2, with 9 bases aligning to TRBD2. Germline-derived CDR1 and CDR2 are SSHAT and FNYEAQ (reference sequence). Trimming cost V 5 bases and J 5 bases; bases outside gene matches: 9. The CDR3 has 16 residues. In DNA form, the CDR3 reads TGTGCCAGCAGCACCTTGACTAGCGGAGGGACCGGGGAGCTGTTTTTT. This gives the protein CASSTLTSGGTGELFF.

The chain joins TRBV4-1 to TRBJ1-1; D uncertain. The germline V gene encodes CDR1 MGHRA and CDR2 YSYEKL. The CDR3 length is 14 residues. The germline V and J ends were trimmed by 0 bases and 5 bases, with 10 bases remaining between them. CDR3: CASSQDAGGTEAFF. The CDR3 bases are TGCGCCAGCAGCCAAGATGCAGGAGGTACTGAAGCTTTCTTT.

The chain is built from TRBV18 and TRBJ1-5; D possibly corresponds to TRBD1 (6 bases). CDR3 length equals 15 residues. Trimming took 5 bases from V and 5 from J, leaving 16 bases between them. Germline V CDR1 and CDR2: KGHSH, LQKENI. The CDR3 DNA follows: TGTGCCAGCTCATCGGGGGCAGCCTCTCATCAGCCCCAGCATTTT. The encoded protein is CASSSGAASHQPQHF.

V gene TRBV2 combines with J gene TRBJ1-5, with D unclear. The CDR3 has 15 residues. Trimming removed 7 bases at V and 0 bases at J, with 13 bases between. Germline V gene sequence: CDR1 SNHLY, CDR2 FYNNEI. The CDR3 DNA reads as TGTGCCAGCAATGGTGGCCCTTATAGCAATCAGCCCCAGCATTTT. This encodes CASNGGPYSNQPQHF.

V usage is TRBV12-3 or TRBV12-4 and J usage is TRBJ2-7; D is unresolved. Trimming took 4 bases from V and 6 from J, leaving 7 bases between them. CDR3 length: 11 residues. CDR3 region: CASSWVGEQYF. CDR3 nucleotides: TGTGCCAGCAGTTGGGTCGGCGAGCAGTACTTC.

The chain links TRBV19 to TRBJ2-3; tentatively, D is TRBD2 (6 bases). Germline CDR1 and CDR2: LNHDA and SQIVND (reference sequence). Trimming stripped 4 bases from V and 4 bases from J, with 15 bases between. The CDR3 contains 15 residues. The CDR3 is CASSKAVREADTQYF. The CDR3 coding sequence is TGTGCCAGTAGTAAGGCAGTCAGGGAGGCAGATACGCAGTATTTT.

The DNA for the CDR3 is TGTGCCACCAGCAGAGATGAAGAGACAGGGTCTCTCTATAGACCCTACGAGCAGTACTTC. Encoded protein: CATSRDEETGSLYRPYEQYF. The chain recombines TRBV15 with TRBJ2-7; TRBD1 aligns across 7 bases. The CDR3 consists of 20 residues. From germline, CDR1 is LNHNV and CDR2 YYDKDF (reference sequence). V shed 0 bases and J 2 bases; nucleotides not matched to a gene: 19.

The chain is built from TRBV7-9 and TRBJ2-7; TRBD1 matches at 7 bases. The CDR3 has 14 residues. Unmatched junction bases numbered 9, after V lost 4 bases and J lost 6 bases. The V gene's germline CDR1 is SEHNR and CDR2 FQNEAQ (reference sequence). CDR3 in amino acids: CASSSPTGIGEQYF. The CDR3 nucleotides are TGTGCCAGCAGCTCCCCGACAGGGATAGGCGAGCAGTACTTC. The full variable domain, in which reference TRBV7-9 and TRBJ2-7 provide the parts outside the CDR3, is DTGVSQNPRHKITKRGQNVTFRCDPISEHNRLYWYRQTLGQGPEFLTYFQNEAQLEKSRLLSDRFSAERPKGSFSTLEIQRTEQGDSAMYLCASSSPTGIGEQYFGPGTRLTVT.

The V gene is TRBV15, the J gene TRBJ2-7, with 8 bases identical to TRBD1. V shed 0 bases, J shed 6 bases, and the junction held 7 bases outside the gene matches. The length of the CDR3 is 15 residues. From germline, CDR1 is LNHNV and CDR2 YYDKDF (reference sequence). CDR3 loop: CATSREVQGVGEQYF. The CDR3 DNA sequence: TGTGCCACCAGCAGAGAGGTACAGGGGGTGGGCGAGCAGTACTTC.

This clone was picked up one time. This sequence joins TRBV9 and TRBJ2-2, with a tentative D call TRBD2 (5 bases). Germline V gene data show CDR1 as SGDLS and CDR2 as YYNGEE. V was trimmed by 2 bases and J by 0 bases, leaving 8 bases between them. CDR3 size: 15 residues. The CDR3 region has the DNA TGTGCCAGCAGCGTCGAGGGATCGAACACCGGGGAGCTGTTTTTT. Encoded protein: CASSVEGSNTGELFF.

This clone was seen a handful of times. This chain uses TRBV6-1 with TRBJ2-5; D may correspond to TRBD1 or TRBD2 (6 bases each). This CDR3 region has 18 residues. From germline, CDR1 is MNHNS and CDR2 SASEGT. V was shortened by 4 bases and J by 1 base, with 22 bases between the two germline ends. The CDR3 sequence: CASSGTGTRRVFQETQYF. DNA of the CDR3: TGTGCCAGCAGTGGAACCGGGACAAGGAGGGTTTTCCAAGAGACCCAGTACTTC.

CDR3 sequence: CASSTQVGEQYF. The CDR3 DNA sequence: TGTGCCAGTAGTACCCAGGTGGGGGAGCAGTACTTC. The rearrangement links TRBV19 to TRBJ2-7; no firm D call. The germline V gene encodes CDR1 LNHDA and CDR2 SQIVND (reference sequence). The V end lost 4 bases, the J end lost 7 bases, and 11 bases lay between the germline ends. This CDR3 has 12 residues.

Only one count was recorded for this clone. The gene calls are TRBV6-5 and TRBJ2-5; TRBD2 agrees at 10 bases. Germline V CDR1 and CDR2: MNHEY, SVGAGI. V dropped 6 bases and J dropped 3; count of bases not matched to a gene: 4. The CDR3 extends over 14 amino acids. The CDR3, as DNA: TGTGCCAGCAGGCGGACTAGCGGAAAAGAGACCCAGTACTTC. Translated, it gives CASRRTSGKETQYF.

V usage is TRBV2 and J usage is TRBJ2-7; 11 nucleotides match TRBD2. Germline CDR1 reads SNHLY; CDR2 reads FYNNEI. The CDR3 has 15 residues. The V and J ends lost 5 bases and 5 bases, in that order; junction bases with no gene match: 8. CDR3 in amino acids: CASSKTSGSIHEQYF. DNA of the CDR3: TGTGCCAGCAGTAAAACTAGCGGGAGTATCCACGAGCAGTACTTC.

In DNA form, the CDR3 reads TGTGCCACCAGTGATTTGCCCCTGATAGCGGGAGATCTTGTGTCCTACAATGAGCAGTTCTTC. Amino acids: CATSDLPLIAGDLVSYNEQFF. The V gene is TRBV24-1, the J gene TRBJ2-1; 9 positions match TRBD2. This CDR3 is 21 amino acids long. J lost 1 base, V lost 0 bases, and 15 bases had no gene match. Germline CDR1 KGHDR, CDR2 SFDVKD.

This clone was observed a single time. The junction differs from germline at one of its ends, possibly a read error. The rearrangement joins TRBV7-3 to TRBJ2-1, with TRBD1 matching over 9 bases. Germline V gives CDR1 SGHTA, CDR2 FQGTGA. The CDR3 is made up of 16 amino acids. CDR3 loop: CASSLTPMTGGNEQFF. The DNA of the CDR3 is TGTGCCAGCAGCCTAACCCCCATGACAGGGGGCAATGAGCAGTTCTTC.